One sample yielded the 7 T cell receptor gamma chains listed below, sequenced in a study of Vδ1+ human thymocytes. These receptors lack a known antigen. Study results and caveats: Thymic TRG and TRD repertoires appeared highly polyclonal, with Gaussian CDR3 length distributions.

RNA was extracted from the cells and then reverse transcribed. Pooled V-gene forward primers with one constant-region reverse primer generated the CDR3 amplicons by multiplex PCR. TCRdb re-called the multiplex PCR reads using CATT. This repertoire shows 8,700 or so gamma-chain clones, 45% to 65% found once; its top ten account for 1.4% to 1.5%. The specimen sequenced was Vdelta1+ gamma-delta thymocytes from the thymus. As to subset: FACS-sorted CD3+ TCRalphabeta- TCRVdelta1+ TCRVdelta2- thymocytes. The receptors here all came from a girl less than two years old who had congenital heart surgery.

This clone was observed a handful of times. This chain links TRGV9 with TRGJ1 or TRGJ2. TCRdb leaves out the J gene; it was filled in here by matching the DNA to germline. Germline CDR1 and CDR2: GITISATS and ISYDGTV (reference sequence). CDR3 length: 12 residues. Trimming at V came to 2 bases and at J to 12 bases, leaving 10 bases not matched to a gene. CDR3 nucleotides: TGTGCCTTGTGGGAGGAATGTATAAGGAAACTCTTT. This codes for CALWEECIRKLF.

This rearrangement joins TRGV5 to TRGJ1 or TRGJ2. Here the J gene was assigned by germline matching of the DNA, as TCRdb has none. This CDR3 is 17 amino acids long. With 0 bases clipped from V and 3 bases from J, the junction kept 14 bases outside the gene matches. Looked up from germline, CDR1 is VINAFY and CDR2 is YDVSNSKD. CDR3 residues: CATWDRPTTPPYYKKLF. The CDR3 nucleotides are TGTGCCACCTGGGACAGGCCTACCACCCCTCCTTATTATAAGAAACTCTTT.

The rearrangement joins TRGV5 to TRGJ1 or TRGJ2. The J gene was not available in TCRdb and was assigned here by matching the DNA to germline segments. The germline CDR1 and CDR2 sequences are VINAFY and YDVSNSKD. This CDR3 has 11 amino acids. J lost 9 bases, V lost 9 bases, and 11 bases had no gene match. The CDR3 region is CATARGAKKLF. The DNA of the CDR3 is TGTGCCACCGCTCGGGGGGCTAAGAAACTCTTT.

V gene TRGV3 was called; the J gene was not. The CDR3 runs 15 residues. Germline lookup yields CDR1 VTNTFY and CDR2 YDVSTARD (reference sequence). CDR3 DNA sequence: TGTGCCACCTGGGACAGGCCCTGGGGTTGTTATAAGAATCTCTTT. Residues: CATWDRPWGCYKNLF.

The gene calls are TRGV5 and TRGJ1 or TRGJ2. The CDR3 length is 13 residues. With 6 bases clipped from V and 4 bases from J, the junction kept 9 bases outside the gene matches. Germline lookup yields CDR1 VINAFY and CDR2 YDVSNSKD. The CDR3 DNA reads TGTGCCACCTGGAGCGCGGGGTATTATAAGAAACTCTTT. Translating it yields CATWSAGYYKKLF.

Remarks on this clone: This may arise from a read error, as a much more abundant clone is one base away. The chain joins TRGV4 to TRGJ1 or TRGJ2. No J gene is reported in TCRdb; it was inferred here by comparing the DNA with germline. Germline V lookup: CDR1 EGSTGY, CDR2 YDSYTSSV. CDR3 length equals 12 residues. J was trimmed by 2 bases and V by 4 bases; bases with no gene match: 2. This CDR3 is CATWEDYYKKLF. CDR3 DNA: TGTGCCACCTGGGAGGATTATTATAAGAAACTCTTT.

The V and J genes are TRGV3 and TRGJ1 or TRGJ2. No J gene is reported in TCRdb; it was inferred here by comparing the DNA with germline. In germline, CDR1 is VTNTFY, CDR2 YDVSTARD (reference sequence). This CDR3 comprises 15 residues. Trimming removed 2 bases from V and 3 bases from J; junction bases left unmatched: 10. The CDR3 DNA follows: TGTGCCACCTGGGACACCTCTTGTCCTTATTATAAGAAACTCTTT. Amino acids: CATWDTSCPYYKKLF.